Below, 22 T cell receptor beta chains from the same sample are listed, as sequenced in a study of cytomegalovirus exposure and HLA in healthy donors. The PCR contained 60 Vbeta and 13 Jbeta primers. Sequenced by immunoSEQ multiplex PCR; TCRdb stores in-frame clones only, minus some. This table has some 190,000 clones, over 65% appearing once. Source material: PBMCs. These receptors all stem from a man younger than 30 in good health and CMV-seronegative.

This clone was detected only a few times. The rearrangement uses TRBV2 and TRBJ2-5; D perhaps matches TRBD1 (6 bases). CDR1 and CDR2 (germline): SNHLY, FYNNEI. Trimming removed 7 bases at V and 2 bases at J, with 14 bases between. The CDR3 is made up of 14 amino acids. CDR3 DNA sequence: TGTGCCAGCACGCCCAGGACAGTACAAGAGACCCAGTACTTC. This gives the protein CASTPRTVQETQYF.

The chain combines TRBV6-5 with TRBJ2-7; 11 nucleotides align to TRBD2. CDR1 and CDR2 (germline): MNHEY, SVGAGI. Trimming at V came to 3 bases and at J to 3 bases, leaving 1 base not matched to a gene. The CDR3 covers 14 residues. CDR3 residues: CASSYGTSGYEQYF. DNA of the CDR3: TGTGCCAGCAGTTATGGGACTAGCGGCTACGAGCAGTACTTC.

This clone was observed once. The rearrangement uses TRBV7-9 and TRBJ2-3; D is undetermined. Between the trimmed V and J ends, which lost 5 bases and 6 bases, there was a span of 18 bases. The CDR3 extends over 15 amino acids. Germline CDR1 and CDR2: SEHNR and FQNEAQ (reference sequence). As DNA, the CDR3 is TGTGCCAGCAGCCCAAGACACCACCCTGGGGATACGCAGTATTTT. Residues: CASSPRHHPGDTQYF. The full variable domain, rest sourced from reference TRBV7-9 and TRBJ2-3, is DTGVSQNPRHKITKRGQNVTFRCDPISEHNRLYWYRQTLGQGPEFLTYFQNEAQLEKSRLLSDRFSAERPKGSFSTLEIQRTEQGDSAMYLCASSPRHHPGDTQYFGPGTRLTVL.

The V call is TRBV7-2, the J call TRBJ2-1; no clear D. The V and J ends lost 1 base and 4 bases respectively, with 5 bases between them. Germline-derived CDR1 and CDR2 are SGHTA and FQGNSA. The CDR3 runs 13 residues. The CDR3 sequence: CASSLGPYNEQFF. The CDR3 region has the DNA TGTGCCAGCAGCTTAGGGCCGTACAATGAGCAGTTCTTC.

This chain joins TRBV6-1 and TRBJ2-1, with 7 bases lining up with TRBD1. V dropped 8 bases and J dropped 5; count of bases not matched to a gene: 9. Germline V gene data show CDR1 as MNHNS and CDR2 as SASEGT. The CDR3 runs to 14 residues. CDR3 residues: CASQTGYGDNEQFF. The CDR3 DNA reads as TGTGCCAGCCAGACAGGGTATGGGGACAATGAGCAGTTCTTC.

V is TRBV5-6 and J is TRBJ2-7; D is undetermined. CDR3 length equals 13 residues. Trimming took off 4 bases at V and 0 bases at J, with 8 bases between the two ends. Germline CDR1 and CDR2: SGHDT and YYEEEE. The CDR3 coding sequence is TGTGCCAGCAGCCCCCGCAGCTCCTACGAGCAGTACTTC. Encoded protein: CASSPRSSYEQYF.

The J gene is TRBJ2-7, the V gene TRBV27, with D maybe TRBD2 (5 bases). CDR1 MNHEY and CDR2 SMNVEV come from the germline V gene (reference sequence). The length of the CDR3 is 14 residues. The V end lost 5 bases, the J end lost 0 bases, and 11 bases lay between the germline ends. CDR3 protein: CASSPQRTSYEQYF. As DNA, the CDR3 is TGTGCCAGCAGTCCCCAGCGGACCTCCTACGAGCAGTACTTC.

The CDR3 DNA is TGTGCCAGTAGTATAGTCCCCAGGGCGGATACGCAGTATTTT. Residues: CASSIVPRADTQYF. The chain links TRBV19 to TRBJ2-3; the D gene is possibly TRBD1 (5 bases). The CDR3 has 14 amino acids. Trimming stripped 1 base from V and 6 bases from J, with 11 bases between. Germline assignment: CDR1 LNHDA and CDR2 SQIVND (reference sequence).

V is TRBV7-2 and J is TRBJ1-2, with 8 bases identical to TRBD1. Germline V CDR1 and CDR2: SGHTA, FQGNSA. The CDR3 is 14 amino acids. V was pared by 5 bases and J by 5 bases, with 7 bases of the junction left unmatched. The CDR3 DNA follows: TGTGCCAGCAGCGGACAGGGCCGGAGGTATGGCTACACCTTC. Its translation is CASSGQGRRYGYTF.

In DNA, the CDR3 is TGTGCCAGCACACAGGGTAATGAAAAACTGTTTTTT. Its protein product is CASTQGNEKLFF. This chain connects TRBV28 to TRBJ1-4; D perhaps matches TRBD1 (6 bases). This CDR3 has 12 residues. Germline V gene sequence: CDR1 MDHEN, CDR2 SYDVKM. The V and J ends lost 7 bases and 4 bases respectively, with 7 bases between them.

The genes are TRBV7-2 and TRBJ1-5, with a tentative D call TRBD1 (6 bases). V lost 1 base and J lost 6, with 13 bases in between. The CDR3 loop spans 15 amino acids. Germline lookup yields CDR1 SGHTA and CDR2 FQGNSA. The CDR3 reads CASSLDREAFQPQHF. CDR3 sequence (DNA): TGTGCCAGCAGCTTAGACAGGGAAGCCTTTCAGCCCCAGCATTTT.

The chain employs TRBV5-6 and TRBJ1-2, with TRBD1 matching 7 bases. Looked up from germline, CDR1 is SGHDT and CDR2 is YYEEEE. The CDR3 is made up of 15 amino acids. V dropped 4 bases and J dropped 5; count of bases not matched to a gene: 11. The CDR3 here is CASSDTGDRVYGYTF. In DNA form, the CDR3 reads TGTGCCAGCAGCGACACCGGGGACAGAGTTTATGGCTACACCTTC.

This chain connects TRBV19 to TRBJ2-3; D is unclear. This CDR3 contains 16 residues. The germline V and J ends were trimmed by 5 bases and 0 bases, with 15 bases remaining between them. Germline values: CDR1 LNHDA, CDR2 SQIVND (reference sequence). CDR3 bases: TGTGCCAGTAGTCTTACTACCCCGACTAGCACAGATACGCAGTATTTT. It codes for CASSLTTPTSTDTQYF.

The chain uses TRBV6-5 and TRBJ1-4, with D possibly matching TRBD1 (5 bases). The CDR3 runs to 14 residues. Germline CDR1 reads MNHEY; CDR2 reads SVGAGI. V lost 0 bases and J lost 8, with 10 bases in between. CDR3 residues: CASSYSAGREKLFF. For the CDR3, the DNA is TGTGCCAGCAGTTACTCAGCAGGGAGGGAAAAACTGTTTTTT.

This chain joins TRBV7-2 and TRBJ2-1; the match to TRBD1 covers 10 bases. The CDR3 covers 16 residues. V shed 5 bases and J 7 bases; nucleotides not matched to a gene: 11. Germline CDR1 reads SGHTA; CDR2 reads FQGNSA. CDR3 bases: TGTGCCAGCAGCCTCTGGACAGGGGGAGGGAATAATGAGCAGTTCTTC. Its protein is CASSLWTGGGNNEQFF.

The CDR3 loop reads CASSTPTGTGRTDTQYF. In DNA, the CDR3 is TGTGCCAGCTCAACGCCTACCGGGACAGGGAGGACAGATACGCAGTATTTT. The chain uses TRBV18 and TRBJ2-3, with 9 positions matching TRBD1. Germline V gene lookup returns CDR1 KGHSH and CDR2 LQKENI. This CDR3 comprises 17 residues. The ends lost 5 bases at V and 3 bases at J; junction bases unmatched: 12.

This clone appeared a few times. CDR3 loop: CASSIGGGLNYGYTF. The CDR3 bases are TGTGCCAGTAGTATCGGCGGGGGCCTTAACTATGGCTACACCTTC. This chain uses TRBV19 with TRBJ1-2; D might be TRBD1 (6 bases). V dropped 3 bases and J dropped 1 base, with 12 bases sitting between them. CDR1 and CDR2 from the germline V gene are LNHDA and SQIVND (reference sequence). There are 15 residues in the CDR3.

The chain recombines TRBV5-1 with TRBJ2-1; D is undetermined. The CDR3 covers 15 residues. V lost 0 bases to trimming and J lost 5 bases, with 12 bases between them. Germline V lookup: CDR1 SGHRS, CDR2 YFSETQ. This chain's CDR3 is CASSLERPGDNEQFF. DNA of the CDR3: TGCGCCAGCAGCTTGGAACGTCCAGGTGACAATGAGCAGTTCTTC.

This clone has only a few counts. V gene TRBV5-5 combines with J gene TRBJ1-5, with D perhaps TRBD1 (5 bases). The V gene's germline CDR1 is SGHKS and CDR2 YYEKEE (reference sequence). This CDR3 spans 15 amino acids. The V end lost 2 bases, the J end lost 1 base, and 10 bases lay between the germline ends. Here the CDR3 reads CASSFDSGSNQPQHF. DNA of the CDR3: TGTGCCAGCAGCTTTGACAGTGGCAGCAATCAGCCCCAGCATTTT.

The chain is built from TRBV7-3 and TRBJ1-1; maybe TRBD1 (6 bases). The V end was cut by 10 bases, the J end by 4 bases, with 19 bases between. CDR1 and CDR2 from the germline V gene are SGHTA and FQGTGA. This CDR3 is built from 14 residues. The CDR3 DNA reads TGTGCCACTACCAACGGGGGGCCCAGCACTGAAGCTTTCTTT. Its translation: CATTNGGPSTEAFF. Looking up the rest from reference TRBV7-3 and TRBJ1-1 gives the full variable domain: GAGVSQTPSNKVTEKGKYVELRCDPISGHTALYWYRQSLGQGPEFLIYFQGTGAADDSGLPNDRFFAVRPEGSVSTLKIQRTERGDSAVYLCATTNGGPSTEAFFGQGTRLTVV.

This clone was counted a few times. V usage is TRBV29-1 and J usage is TRBJ1-3, with D tentatively TRBD1 (6 bases). The germline gives CDR1 SQVTM, CDR2 ANQGSEA. The CDR3 is made up of 13 amino acids. Between the trimmed V and J ends, which lost 6 bases and 3 bases, there was a span of 12 bases. CDR3 amino acids: CSVRQVLGNTIYF. In DNA, the CDR3 is TGCAGCGTAAGACAGGTCCTTGGAAACACCATATATTTT.

This clone was seen more than once but under ten times. This rearrangement joins TRBV19 to TRBJ2-3, with 9 bases aligning to TRBD2. CDR1 is LNHDA and CDR2 is SQIVND in the germline V gene (reference sequence). CDR3 length equals 11 residues. The CDR3 here is CSAGGTDTQYF. The CDR3 region has the DNA TGTTCTGCGGGGGGGACAGATACGCAGTATTTT.